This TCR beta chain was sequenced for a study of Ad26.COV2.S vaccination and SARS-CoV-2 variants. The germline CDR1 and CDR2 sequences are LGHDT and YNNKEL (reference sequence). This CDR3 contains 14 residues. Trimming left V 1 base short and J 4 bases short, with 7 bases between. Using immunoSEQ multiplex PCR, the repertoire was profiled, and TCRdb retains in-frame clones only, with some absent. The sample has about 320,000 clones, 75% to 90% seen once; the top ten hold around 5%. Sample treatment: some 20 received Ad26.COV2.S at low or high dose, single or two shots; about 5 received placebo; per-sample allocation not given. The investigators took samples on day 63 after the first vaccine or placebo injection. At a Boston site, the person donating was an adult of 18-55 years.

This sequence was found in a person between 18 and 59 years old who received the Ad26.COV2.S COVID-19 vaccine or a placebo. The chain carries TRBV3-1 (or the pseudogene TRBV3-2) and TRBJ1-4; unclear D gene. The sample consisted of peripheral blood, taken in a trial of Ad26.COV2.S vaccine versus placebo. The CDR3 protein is CASSQGWSNEKLFF. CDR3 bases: TGTGCCAGCAGCCAAGGTTGGAGTAATGAAAAACTGTTTTTT.